Listed here are 12 T cell receptor beta chains from one sample, sequenced in a study of ipilimumab plus nivolumab after autologous stem cell transplantation. The repertoire was sequenced with immunoSEQ multiplex PCR; TCRdb's copy has only in-frame clones and lacks some. The table has 20,000 to 25,000 clones, 75% to 85% seen once. This specimen consisted of PBMCs, obtained in a trial of ipilimumab plus nivolumab as post-transplant consolidation. Every receptor here comes from a male donor with diffuse large B-cell lymphoma.

This clone was picked up one time. The J gene is TRBJ2-7, the V gene TRBV6-5, with a weak D call TRBD2 (6 bases). The CDR3 covers 16 residues. V was shortened by 0 bases and J by 2 bases, with 14 bases between the two germline ends. Germline CDR1 reads MNHEY; CDR2 reads SVGAGI. The CDR3 loop reads CASSYSSGGVAYEQYF. CDR3 nucleotides: TGTGCCAGCAGTTACTCGAGTGGAGGGGTTGCCTACGAGCAGTACTTC.

This chain links TRBV2 with TRBJ1-5; 8 bases align to TRBD1. V was pared by 4 bases and J by 0 bases, with 2 bases of the junction left unmatched. Germline CDR1 reads SNHLY; CDR2 reads FYNNEI. The CDR3 length is 15 residues. The CDR3 DNA is TGTGCCAGCAGTGGGGGACAGGCTAGCAATCAGCCCCAGCATTTT. As protein: CASSGGQASNQPQHF.

The V call is TRBV27, the J call TRBJ1-5; a possible D gene is TRBD1 (6 bases). From germline, CDR1 is MNHEY and CDR2 SMNVEV (reference sequence). CDR3 size: 14 residues. V shed 5 bases and J shed 3 bases, with 11 bases lying between them. CDR3 protein: CASSTQGSNQPQHF. CDR3 DNA sequence: TGTGCCAGCAGTACGCAGGGGTCCAATCAGCCCCAGCATTTT.

The chain joins TRBV11-2 to TRBJ2-7; D is perhaps TRBD1 (6 bases). Germline V lookup: CDR1 SGHAT, CDR2 FQNNGV. V lost 5 bases and J 3 bases, leaving 17 bases between the germline ends. This CDR3 comprises 15 residues. Here the CDR3 DNA reads TGTGCCAGCAGCCGTGGACAGACGAACTTCTACGAGCAGTACTTC. Protein product: CASSRGQTNFYEQYF.

The genes are TRBV9 and TRBJ1-5; D is ambiguous. The CDR3 length is 15 residues. Trimming pared 0 bases from V and 2 bases from J, leaving 9 bases between. Germline V gene lookup returns CDR1 SGDLS and CDR2 YYNGEE. The CDR3 here is CASSVGVSGNQPQHF. The CDR3 nucleotides are TGTGCCAGCAGCGTAGGGGTCAGCGGCAATCAGCCCCAGCATTTT.

The chain combines TRBV19 with TRBJ2-3; 9 bases map to TRBD1. Germline assignment: CDR1 LNHDA and CDR2 SQIVND (reference sequence). The ends lost 8 bases at V and 4 bases at J; junction bases unmatched: 10. The CDR3 has 15 residues. CDR3 region: CASCRTGDFADTQYF. In nucleotides, the CDR3 is TGTGCCAGTTGCCGGACAGGGGATTTTGCAGATACGCAGTATTTT.

This chain connects TRBV5-4 to TRBJ1-1; 8 bases line up with TRBD1. The CDR3 has 15 amino acids. Trimming at V came to 0 bases and at J to 4 bases, leaving 5 bases not matched to a gene. CDR1 SGHNT and CDR2 YYREEE come from the germline V gene (reference sequence). CDR3 residues: CASSLGTGGGTEAFF. CDR3 nucleotide sequence: TGTGCCAGCAGCTTGGGTACAGGGGGGGGCACTGAAGCTTTCTTT.

This clone is labeled medium-sized. The chain has TRBV5-1 and TRBJ2-3; TRBD1 matches 9 bases. V shed 6 bases, J shed 4 bases, and the junction held 6 bases outside the gene matches. Germline V lookup: CDR1 SGHRS, CDR2 YFSETQ. There are 14 residues in the CDR3. In DNA, the CDR3 is TGCGCCAGCAACACCGGGACAGGGCCAGATACGCAGTATTTT. It encodes CASNTGTGPDTQYF.

The chain couples TRBV28 to TRBJ2-6, with 7 bases identical to TRBD1. Losses at the gene ends were 5 bases for V and 1 base for J; bases not matched to a gene: 11. The CDR3 sequence is 18 residues long. Germline CDR1 MDHEN, CDR2 SYDVKM. The CDR3 is CASSPIPWTGSGANVLTF. CDR3 nucleotides: TGTGCCAGCAGTCCGATCCCCTGGACAGGATCTGGGGCCAACGTCCTGACTTTC.

The chain couples TRBV7-9 to TRBJ2-5, with no clear D. Germline V gene sequence: CDR1 SEHNR, CDR2 FQNEAQ (reference sequence). The V end lost 5 bases, the J end lost 9 bases, and 13 bases lay between the germline ends. This CDR3 comprises 12 residues. The CDR3 coding sequence is TGTGCCAGCAGCCCCCTGGAGATGGCCCAGTACTTC. As protein: CASSPLEMAQYF. The full variable domain, its missing parts supplied by reference TRBV7-9 and TRBJ2-5, is DTGVSQNPRHKITKRGQNVTFRCDPISEHNRLYWYRQTLGQGPEFLTYFQNEAQLEKSRLLSDRFSAERPKGSFSTLEIQRTEQGDSAMYLCASSPLEMAQYFGPGTRLLVL.

The chain uses TRBV28 and TRBJ1-2; 9 bases agree with TRBD1. CDR1 MDHEN and CDR2 SYDVKM come from the germline V gene. The CDR3 contains 14 residues. J lost 4 bases, V lost 6 bases, and 6 bases had no gene match. CDR3 nucleotide sequence: TGTGCCAGCAGCCCGGGACAGGGTAGCTATGGCTACACCTTC. It specifies CASSPGQGSYGYTF.

This chain joins TRBV4-1 and TRBJ1-1, with 9 bases matching TRBD1. Germline trimming cut 2 bases from V and 5 bases from J; bases unmatched to any gene: 3. Germline V gene data show CDR1 as MGHRA and CDR2 as YSYEKL. The CDR3 totals 14 residues. The CDR3 sequence: CASSQTGGMTEAFF. The CDR3 nucleotides are TGCGCCAGCAGCCAAACAGGGGGCATGACTGAAGCTTTCTTT.